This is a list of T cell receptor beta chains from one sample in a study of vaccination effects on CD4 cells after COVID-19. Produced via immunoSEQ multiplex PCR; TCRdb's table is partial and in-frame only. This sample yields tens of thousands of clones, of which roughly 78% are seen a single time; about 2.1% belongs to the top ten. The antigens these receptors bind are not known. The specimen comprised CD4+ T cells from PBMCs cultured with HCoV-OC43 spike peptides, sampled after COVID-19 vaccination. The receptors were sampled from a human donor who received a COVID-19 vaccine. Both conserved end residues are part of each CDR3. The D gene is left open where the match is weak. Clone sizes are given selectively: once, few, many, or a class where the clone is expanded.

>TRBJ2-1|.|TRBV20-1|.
TGCAGTGCTAGTAGTCCTACTAATGAGCAGTTCTTC
CSASSPTNEQFF
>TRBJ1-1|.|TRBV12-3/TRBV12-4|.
TGTGCCAGCAGTGCAGGTTACGGTGAAGCTTTCTTT
CASSAGYGEAFF
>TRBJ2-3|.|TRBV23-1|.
TGCGCCAGCAGTCAGAGTGGGGGAGTAGATACGCAGTATTTT
CASSQSGGVDTQYF
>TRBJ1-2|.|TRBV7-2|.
TGTGCCAGCAGCTTGATAGGGGGTGGATATGGCTACACCTTC
CASSLIGGGYGYTF
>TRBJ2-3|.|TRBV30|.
TGTGCCTGGAGTGTACTGGTAGCAGGGCGAGATACGCAGTATTTT
CAWSVLVAGRDTQYF
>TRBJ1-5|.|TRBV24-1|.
TGTGCCACCAGTACAGGACAGAGCAATCAGCCCCAGCATTTT
CATSTGQSNQPQHF
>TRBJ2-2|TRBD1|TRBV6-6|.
TGTGCCAGCAGGTCCCGGGACAGATCGGACACCGGGGAGCTGTTTTTT
CASRSRDRSDTGELFF
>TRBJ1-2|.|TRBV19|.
TGTGCCAGTAGTATAGTGGCGGCGGCGGGCTATGGCTACACCTTC
CASSIVAAAGYGYTF
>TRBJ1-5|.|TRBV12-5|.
TGTGCTAGTGGTTTGGCCCTACCTCCAAATCAGCCCCAGCATTTT
CASGLALPPNQPQHF
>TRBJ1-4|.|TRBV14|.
TGTGCCAGCAGCCAAGTACAGCGGGATAATGAAAAACTGTTTTTT
CASSQVQRDNEKLFF
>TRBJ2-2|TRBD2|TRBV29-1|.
TGCAGCGTTCGGGGGGACGCGGAGCTGTTTTTT
CSVRGDAELFF
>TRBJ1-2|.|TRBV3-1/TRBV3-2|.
TGTGCCAGCAGCCAGGACGGAGCCTATGGCTACACCTTC
CASSQDGAYGYTF
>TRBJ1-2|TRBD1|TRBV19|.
TGTGCCAGTAGAACCCATGGGACAGGGATTGGCTACACCTTC
CASRTHGTGIGYTF
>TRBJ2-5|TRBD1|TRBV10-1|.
TGCGCCAACAATCGCTCAACAGGGGTCGAAGAGACCCAGTACTTC
CANNRSTGVEETQYF
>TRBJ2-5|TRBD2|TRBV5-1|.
TGCGCCAGCAGGACCGGGACTAGCGGGGGAGCAGGCCAAGAGACCCAGTACTTC
CASRTGTSGGAGQETQYF
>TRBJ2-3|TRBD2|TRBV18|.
TGTGCCAGCCAAATCATGCGGGGGGCAAGCACAGATACGCAGTATTTT
CASQIMRGASTDTQYF
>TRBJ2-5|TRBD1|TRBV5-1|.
TGCGCCAGCAGCTTGTGGCCGAGGGGGCAACAAGAGACCCAGTACTTC
CASSLWPRGQQETQYF
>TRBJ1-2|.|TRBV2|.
TGTGCCAGCAGTAAGGAGGGACATAAAAATAACTATGGCTACACCTTC
CASSKEGHKNNYGYTF
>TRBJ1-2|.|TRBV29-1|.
TGCAGCGTTGATTTAAGGGGCGCAGGGGATTGGGGCTACACCTTC
CSVDLRGAGDWGYTF
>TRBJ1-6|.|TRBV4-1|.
TGCGCCAGCAGCCAAGCTGCAGTCGTTCTCTCCTATAATTCACCCCTCCACTTT
CASSQAAVVLSYNSPLHF
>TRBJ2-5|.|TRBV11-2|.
TGTGCCAGCAGCTTATTGGGGCAAGACCAAGAGACCCAGTACTTC
CASSLLGQDQETQYF
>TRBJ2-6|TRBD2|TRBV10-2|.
TGCGCCAGCAGTGAGTCGGGGGGGTCTGGGGCCAACGTCCTGACTTTC
CASSESGGSGANVLTF
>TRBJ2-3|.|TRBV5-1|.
TGCGCCAGCAGCTTAGGCCCGCAGGGTCGGACAGATACGCAGTATTTT
CASSLGPQGRTDTQYF
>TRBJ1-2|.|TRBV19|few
TGTGCCAGTAGTATTCGGGGGCGCTACACCTTC
CASSIRGRYTF
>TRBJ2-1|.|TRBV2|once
TGTGCCAGCAGGACTTACAATGAGCAGTTCTTC
CASRTYNEQFF
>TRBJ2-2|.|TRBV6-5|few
TGTGCCAGCAGTTCACCCAGGGGCGCCGGGGAGCTGTTTTTT
CASSSPRGAGELFF
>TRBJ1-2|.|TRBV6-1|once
TGTGCCAGCAGTGAATTTGGCTACACCTTC
CASSEFGYTF
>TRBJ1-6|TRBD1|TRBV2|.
TGTGCCAGCAGGGCACAGGGGGCCTATAATTCACCCCTCCACTTT
CASRAQGAYNSPLHF
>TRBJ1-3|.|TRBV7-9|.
TGTGCCAGCAGCTTAGCGCGAGGGAGCGGAAACACCATATATTTT
CASSLARGSGNTIYF
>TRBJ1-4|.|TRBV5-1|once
TGCGCCAGCAGCTTGGTTCCCTCTCGGGGGGGCGGTGAAAAACTGTTTTTT
CASSLVPSRGGGEKLFF
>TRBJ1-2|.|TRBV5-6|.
TGTGCCAGCAGCTTGGGGACCTACTATGGCTACACCTTC
CASSLGTYYGYTF
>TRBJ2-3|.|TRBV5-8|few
TGTGCCAGCCCCACGGGGATTTGGGGGAGGAACACAGATACGCAGTATTTT
CASPTGIWGRNTDTQYF
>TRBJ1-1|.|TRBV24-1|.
TGTGCCACCAGTGATTTGCGGACAGCTGAAGCTTTCTTT
CATSDLRTAEAFF
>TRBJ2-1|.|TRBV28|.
TGTGCCAGCAGTTCGACAGTCACTGAGCAGTTCTTC
CASSSTVTEQFF
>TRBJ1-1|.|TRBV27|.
TGTGCCAGCAGTTTAGCGTCCCTTGAAGCTTTCTTT
CASSLASLEAFF
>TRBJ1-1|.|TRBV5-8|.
TGTGCCAGCAGCTTGCCGGGGGGGAACACTGAAGCTTTCTTT
CASSLPGGNTEAFF
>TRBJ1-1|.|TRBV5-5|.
TGTGCCAGCAGCCGCAGGCAGGAGGGAGCTTTCTTT
CASSRRQEGAFF
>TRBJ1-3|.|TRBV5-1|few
TGCGCCAGCAGCTTGCAGGGAGGAGACACCATATATTTT
CASSLQGGDTIYF
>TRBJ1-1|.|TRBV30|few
TGTGCCTGGAGAGGACGGGACACTGAAGCTTTCTTT
CAWRGRDTEAFF
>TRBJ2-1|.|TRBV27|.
TGTGCCAGCAGTTTTGACAGGTTAAACTACAATGAGCAGTTCTTC
CASSFDRLNYNEQFF
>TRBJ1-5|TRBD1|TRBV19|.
TGTGCCGCCCAGGACAGGGCAATGAGTCGGCCCCAGCATTTT
CAAQDRAMSRPQHF
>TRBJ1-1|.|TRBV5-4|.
TGTGCCAGCAGCCAAGGTATGAACACTGAAGCTTTCTTT
CASSQGMNTEAFF
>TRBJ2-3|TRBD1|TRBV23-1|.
TGCGCCAGCAGTCAGCTTGGGACAGCGAAAACTGTCCCTAGCACAGATACGCAGTATTTT
CASSQLGTAKTVPSTDTQYF
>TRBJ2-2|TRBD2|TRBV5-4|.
TGTGCCAGCAGCTTCGGTCTTGGGGAGATTCGGGGGGCCGGGGAGCTGTTTTTT
CASSFGLGEIRGAGELFF
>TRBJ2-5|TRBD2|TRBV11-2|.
TGTGCCAGCAGAGATAGCGGGGGGACCGAAGAGACCCAGTACTTC
CASRDSGGTEETQYF
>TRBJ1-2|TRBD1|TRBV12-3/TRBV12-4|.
TGTGCCAGCAGCAGACAGGGATTGGGTGGCTACACCTTC
CASSRQGLGGYTF
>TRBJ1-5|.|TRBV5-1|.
TGCGCCAGCAGCTTGGAGGGTCGGGGCCAGCCCCAGCATTTT
CASSLEGRGQPQHF
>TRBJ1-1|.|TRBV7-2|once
TGTGCCAGCAGAACGGGACAAATGAACACTGAAGCTTTCTTT
CASRTGQMNTEAFF
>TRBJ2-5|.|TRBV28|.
TGTGCCAGCAGTCCCCGACCGCGGCAGACCCAGTACTTC
CASSPRPRQTQYF
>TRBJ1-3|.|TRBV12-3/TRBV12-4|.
TGTGCCAGCAGTTTTTTTTTCGGAAACACCATATATTTT
CASSFFFGNTIYF
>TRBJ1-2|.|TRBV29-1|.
TGCAGCGTTGTTGGGCAGGGGTCGAACGATGGCTACACCTTC
CSVVGQGSNDGYTF
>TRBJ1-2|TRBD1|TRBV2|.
TGTGCCAGCAGGCAAAGGGACAGGGAGGGCTACACCTTC
CASRQRDREGYTF
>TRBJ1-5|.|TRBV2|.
TGTGCCAGCAGTAGAGGGGTCAATCAGCCCCAGCATTTT
CASSRGVNQPQHF